The present T cell receptor (beta chain) was sequenced within a study of blood T cell repertoires in COVID-19. Per the germline V gene, CDR1 is SGHTS and CDR2 is YDEGEE. This CDR3 has 16 residues. Germline trimming cut 4 bases from V and 2 bases from J; bases unmatched to any gene: 6. This clone was detected a few times. Authors' processing steps: Cell counts per sample came from amplifying reference gene primers. Sequenced by immunoSEQ multiplex PCR; TCRdb stores in-frame clones only, minus some. D and trimming were read from the DNA, whereas the V and J calls and clone size are those reported in that table. The repertoire holds 200,000 to 250,000 clones, with 86% as singletons.

V is TRBV5-8 and J is TRBJ2-2; 9 positions match TRBD2. The sequence was obtained from a woman aged 55-69 years who had recovered from COVID-19. The sample taken for sequencing was peripheral blood. The CDR3 protein is CASSQMTSGNTGELFF. The CDR3 DNA sequence: TGTGCCAGCAGCCAGATGACTAGCGGAAACACCGGGGAGCTGTTTTTT. The full variable domain, rest sourced from reference TRBV5-8 and TRBJ2-2, is EAGVTQSPTHLIKTRGQQATLRCSPISGHTSVYWYQQALGLGLQFLLWYDEGEERNRGNFPPRFSGRQFPNYSSELNVNALELEDSALYLCASSQMTSGNTGELFFGEGSRLTVL.